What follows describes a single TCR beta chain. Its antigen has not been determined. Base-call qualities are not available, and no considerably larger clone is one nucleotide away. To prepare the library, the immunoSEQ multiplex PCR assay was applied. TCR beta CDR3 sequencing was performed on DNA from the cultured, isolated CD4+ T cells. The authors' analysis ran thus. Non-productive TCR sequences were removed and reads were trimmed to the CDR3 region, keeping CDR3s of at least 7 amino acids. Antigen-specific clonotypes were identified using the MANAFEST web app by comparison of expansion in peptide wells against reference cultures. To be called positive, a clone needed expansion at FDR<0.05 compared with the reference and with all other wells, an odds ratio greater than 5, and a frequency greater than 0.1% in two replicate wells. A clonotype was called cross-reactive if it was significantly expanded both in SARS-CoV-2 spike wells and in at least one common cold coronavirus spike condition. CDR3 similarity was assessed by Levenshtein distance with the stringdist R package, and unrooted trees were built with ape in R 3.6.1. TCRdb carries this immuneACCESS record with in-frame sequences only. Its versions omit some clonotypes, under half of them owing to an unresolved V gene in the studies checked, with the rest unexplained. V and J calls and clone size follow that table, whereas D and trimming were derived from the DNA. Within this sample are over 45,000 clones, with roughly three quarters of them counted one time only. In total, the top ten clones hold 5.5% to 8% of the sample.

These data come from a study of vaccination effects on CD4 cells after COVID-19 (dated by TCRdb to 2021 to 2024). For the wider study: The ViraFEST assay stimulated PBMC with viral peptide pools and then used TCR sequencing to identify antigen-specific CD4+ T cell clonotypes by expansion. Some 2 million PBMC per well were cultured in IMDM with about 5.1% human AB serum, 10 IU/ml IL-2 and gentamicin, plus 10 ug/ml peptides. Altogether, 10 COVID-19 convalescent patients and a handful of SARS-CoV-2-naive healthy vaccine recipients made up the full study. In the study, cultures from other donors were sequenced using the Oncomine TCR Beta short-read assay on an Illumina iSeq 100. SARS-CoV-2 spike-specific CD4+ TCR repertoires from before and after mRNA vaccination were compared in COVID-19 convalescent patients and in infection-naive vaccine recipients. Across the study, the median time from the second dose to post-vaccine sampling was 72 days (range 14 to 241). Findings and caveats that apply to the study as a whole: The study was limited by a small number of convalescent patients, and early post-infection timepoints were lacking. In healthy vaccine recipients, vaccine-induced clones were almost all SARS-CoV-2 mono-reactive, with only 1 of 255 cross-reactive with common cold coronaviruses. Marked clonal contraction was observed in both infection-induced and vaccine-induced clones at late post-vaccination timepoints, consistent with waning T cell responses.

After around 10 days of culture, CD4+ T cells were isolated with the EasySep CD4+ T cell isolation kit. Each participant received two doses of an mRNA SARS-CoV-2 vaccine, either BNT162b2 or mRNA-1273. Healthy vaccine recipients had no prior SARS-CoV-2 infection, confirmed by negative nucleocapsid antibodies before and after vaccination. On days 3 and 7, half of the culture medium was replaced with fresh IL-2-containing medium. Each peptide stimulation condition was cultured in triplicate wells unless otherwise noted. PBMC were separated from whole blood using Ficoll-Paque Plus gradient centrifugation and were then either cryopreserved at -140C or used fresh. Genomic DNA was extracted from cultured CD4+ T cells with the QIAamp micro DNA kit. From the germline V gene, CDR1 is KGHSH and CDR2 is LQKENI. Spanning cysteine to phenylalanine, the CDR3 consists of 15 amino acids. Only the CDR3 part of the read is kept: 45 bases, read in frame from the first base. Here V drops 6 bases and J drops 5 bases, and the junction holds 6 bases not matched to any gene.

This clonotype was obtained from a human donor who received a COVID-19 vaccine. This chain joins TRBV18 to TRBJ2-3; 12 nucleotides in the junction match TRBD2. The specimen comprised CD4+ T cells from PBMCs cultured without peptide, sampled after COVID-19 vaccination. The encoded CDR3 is CASSRLAGDVDTQYF. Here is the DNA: TGTGCCAGCTCCCGACTAGCGGGAGATGTAGATACGCAGTATTTT. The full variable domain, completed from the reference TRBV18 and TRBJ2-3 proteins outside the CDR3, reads NAGVMQNPRHLVRRRGQEARLRCSPMKGHSHVYWYRQLPEEGLKFMVYLQKENIIDESGMPKERFSAEFPKEGPSILRIQQVVRGDSAAYFCASSRLAGDVDTQYFGPGTRLTVL.